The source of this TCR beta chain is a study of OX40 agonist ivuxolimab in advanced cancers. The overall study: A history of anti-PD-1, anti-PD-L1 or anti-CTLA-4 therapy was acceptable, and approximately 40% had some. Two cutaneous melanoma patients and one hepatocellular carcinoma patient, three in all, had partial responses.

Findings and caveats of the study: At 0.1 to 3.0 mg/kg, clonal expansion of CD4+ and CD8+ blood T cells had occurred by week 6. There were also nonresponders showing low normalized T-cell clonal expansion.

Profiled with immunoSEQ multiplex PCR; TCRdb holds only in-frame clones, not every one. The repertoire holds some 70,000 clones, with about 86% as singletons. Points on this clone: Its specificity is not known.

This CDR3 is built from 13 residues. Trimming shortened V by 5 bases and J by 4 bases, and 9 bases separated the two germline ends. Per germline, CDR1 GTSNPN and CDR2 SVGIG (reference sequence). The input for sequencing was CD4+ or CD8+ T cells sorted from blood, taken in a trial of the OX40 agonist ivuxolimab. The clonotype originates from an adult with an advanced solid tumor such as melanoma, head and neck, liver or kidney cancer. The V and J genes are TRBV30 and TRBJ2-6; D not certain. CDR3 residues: CAWGPGGANVLTF. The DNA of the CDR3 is TGTGCCTGGGGCCCCGGCGGGGCCAACGTCCTGACTTTC.